This T cell receptor (beta chain) was sequenced for a study of control samples from healthy donors and cancer patients. Germline CDR1 is MDHEN and CDR2 is SYDVKM. Trimming cost V 3 bases and J 3 bases; bases outside gene matches: 2. The CDR3 sequence is 14 residues long. Assay: immunoSEQ multiplex PCR; the TCRdb copy retains only in-frame clones and omits some. This table holds about 160,000 clones, over 85% found once. Sequencing input: blood. The J gene is TRBJ2-3, the V gene TRBV28; 8 bases line up with TRBD2. This receptor was obtained from a woman in her thirties or forties in good health. The CDR3 is CASSFAGGTDTQYF. The CDR3 coding sequence is TGTGCCAGCAGTTTCGCGGGAGGTACAGATACGCAGTATTTT.